The T cell receptor (beta chain) described here comes from a study of shared clonotypes between healthy human individuals. The data were produced by immunoSEQ multiplex PCR, yet TCRdb's version contains in-frame clones alone and is incomplete. The sample consists of nearly 2 million clones, 85% to 95% of them appearing once. CDR1 is SGHDT, CDR2 YYEEEE, per germline. This CDR3 has 15 amino acids. As concerns this clone: One junction end disagrees with the germline gene, perhaps due to a read error.

Naive CD8 populations comprised CD45RO-negative cells positively selected for CCR7, excluding terminally differentiated effector memory CD45RA+ cells. The receptor's source is a young man in good health. The rearrangement joins TRBV5-6 to TRBJ2-1; TRBD1 agrees at 8 bases. The material sequenced was naive CD8+ T cells sorted from blood. The CDR3 DNA reads TGTGCCAACAGCTCCCCCGGGACAGGATACAATGAGCAGTTCTTC. Protein product: CANSSPGTGYNEQFF.